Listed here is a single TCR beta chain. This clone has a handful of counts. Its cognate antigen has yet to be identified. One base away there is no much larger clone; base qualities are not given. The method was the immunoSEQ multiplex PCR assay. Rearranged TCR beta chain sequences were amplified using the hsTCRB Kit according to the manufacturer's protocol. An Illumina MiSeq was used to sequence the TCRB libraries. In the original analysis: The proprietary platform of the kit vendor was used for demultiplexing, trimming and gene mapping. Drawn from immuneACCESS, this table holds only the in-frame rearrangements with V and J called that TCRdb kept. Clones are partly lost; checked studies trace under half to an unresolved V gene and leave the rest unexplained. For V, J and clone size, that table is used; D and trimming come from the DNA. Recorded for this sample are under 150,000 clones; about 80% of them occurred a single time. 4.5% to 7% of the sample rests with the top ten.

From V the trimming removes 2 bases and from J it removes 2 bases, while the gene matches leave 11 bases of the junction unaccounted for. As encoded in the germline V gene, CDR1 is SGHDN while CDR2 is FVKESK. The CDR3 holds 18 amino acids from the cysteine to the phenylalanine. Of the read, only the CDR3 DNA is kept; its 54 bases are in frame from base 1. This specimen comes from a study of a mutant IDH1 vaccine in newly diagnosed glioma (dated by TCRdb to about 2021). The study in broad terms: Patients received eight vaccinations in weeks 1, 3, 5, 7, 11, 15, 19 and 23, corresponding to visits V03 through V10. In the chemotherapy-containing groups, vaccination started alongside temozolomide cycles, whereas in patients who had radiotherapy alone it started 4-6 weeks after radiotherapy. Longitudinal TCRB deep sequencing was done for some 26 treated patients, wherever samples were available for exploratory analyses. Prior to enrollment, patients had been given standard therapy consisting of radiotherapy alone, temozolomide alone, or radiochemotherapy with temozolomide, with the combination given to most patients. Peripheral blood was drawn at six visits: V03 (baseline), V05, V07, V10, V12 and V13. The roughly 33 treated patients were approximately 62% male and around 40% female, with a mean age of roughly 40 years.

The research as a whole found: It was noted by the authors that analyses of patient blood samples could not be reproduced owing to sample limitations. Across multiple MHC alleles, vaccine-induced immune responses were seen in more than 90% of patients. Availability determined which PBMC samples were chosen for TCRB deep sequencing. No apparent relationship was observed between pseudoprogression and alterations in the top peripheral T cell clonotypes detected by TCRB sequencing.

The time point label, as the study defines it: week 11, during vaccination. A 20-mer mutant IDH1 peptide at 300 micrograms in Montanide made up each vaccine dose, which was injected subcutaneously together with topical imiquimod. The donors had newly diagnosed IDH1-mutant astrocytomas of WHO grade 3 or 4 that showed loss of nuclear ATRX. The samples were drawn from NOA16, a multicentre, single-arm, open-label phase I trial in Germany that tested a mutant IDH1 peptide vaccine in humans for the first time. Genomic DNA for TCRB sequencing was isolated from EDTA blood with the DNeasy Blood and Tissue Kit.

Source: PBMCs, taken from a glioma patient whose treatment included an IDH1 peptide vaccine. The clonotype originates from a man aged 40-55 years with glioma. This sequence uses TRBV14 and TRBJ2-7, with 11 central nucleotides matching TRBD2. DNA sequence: TGTGCCAGCAGCCAAAGGGCAACCGGGACTAGCGGTACCTACGAGCAGTACTTC. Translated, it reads CASSQRATGTSGTYEQYF.